Following are 27 T cell receptor beta chains from one sample sequenced in a study of early T cells in non-severe SARS-CoV-2 infection. In TCRdb, the 5' RACE reads were re-called with MiXCR into one record per CDR3 protein. The profile shows 20,000 to 25,000 distinct CDR3 sequences, 3.6% of them singletons. Sample: whole blood. All receptors come from an adult who was a healthcare worker with PCR-confirmed SARS-CoV-2 infection or an uninfected control (not recorded which).

This clonotype was picked up many times. V usage is TRBV29-1 and J usage is TRBJ1-2; 9 bases map to TRBD1. The CDR3 runs 12 residues. The germline V gene encodes CDR1 SQVTM and CDR2 ANQGSEA. Germline trimming cut 7 bases from V and 7 bases from J; bases unmatched to any gene: 7. CDR3 sequence (DNA): TGCAGCGCGCTACAGGGGGCGTTTGGCTACACCTTC. Its protein is CSALQGAFGYTF.

This clonotype was picked up many times. V gene TRBV18 combines with J gene TRBJ1-1; 9 positions match TRBD1. Looked up from germline, CDR1 is KGHSH and CDR2 is LQKENI. The CDR3 runs 15 residues. V gave up 6 bases and J gave up 4 bases; unmatched junction bases: 9. CDR3 residues: CASSRTGGSTTEAFF. The DNA for the CDR3 is TGTGCCAGCTCGCGCACAGGGGGCTCTACCACTGAAGCTTTCTTT.

In its sample, this clonotype was seen many times. J is TRBJ2-5 and V is TRBV19, with 8 nucleotides matching TRBD1. The CDR3 spans 15 residues. The V and J ends lost 1 base and 4 bases, in that order; junction bases with no gene match: 5. Germline CDR1 is LNHDA and CDR2 is SQIVND (reference sequence). Written as DNA, the CDR3 is TGTGCCAGTAGTATAGCGGACAGGGCCGGAGAGACCCAGTACTTC. It yields the protein CASSIADRAGETQYF.

This clonotype was picked up many times. The genes are TRBV7-3 and TRBJ2-3; 11 bases are a match to TRBD2. The CDR3 has 15 amino acids. Germline trimming cut 5 bases from V and 6 bases from J; bases unmatched to any gene: 7. Germline CDR1 and CDR2: SGHTA and FQGTGA. The CDR3 coding sequence is TGTGCCAGCAGCCCTAGCGGGGGGAAGTTTGATACGCAGTATTTT. This codes for CASSPSGGKFDTQYF.

This clonotype has more than one count but fewer than ten. This chain links TRBV12-3 or TRBV12-4 with TRBJ1-2; weak D call: TRBD1 (5 bases). The CDR3 is made up of 14 amino acids. V lost 3 bases and J 0 bases, leaving 8 bases between the germline ends. CDR3 residues: CASSLAGSNYGYTF. In nucleotides, the CDR3 is TGTGCCAGCAGTTTGGCAGGGTCTAACTATGGCTACACCTTC.

This clonotype was observed a few times. The V call is TRBV28, the J call TRBJ2-3; D is perhaps TRBD1 (6 bases). V lost 6 bases, J lost 0 bases, and 7 bases lay in between. The CDR3 sequence is 13 residues long. Germline-derived CDR1 and CDR2 are MDHEN and SYDVKM. The CDR3 is CASRGASTDTQYF. In DNA, the CDR3 is TGTGCCAGCAGGGGGGCTAGCACAGATACGCAGTATTTT.

This clonotype was recorded at least ten times. The chain uses TRBV20-1 and TRBJ2-1, with D possibly TRBD1 on 6 matching bases. This CDR3 contains 16 residues. V shed 0 bases and J shed 0 bases, with 12 bases lying between them. CDR1 is DFQATT, CDR2 SNEGSKA, per germline (reference sequence). The CDR3 bases are TGCAGTGCTAGAGATCTGGGGGCCCTCTCCTACAATGAGCAGTTCTTC. It encodes CSARDLGALSYNEQFF.

This clonotype came up a few times. The chain combines TRBV9 with TRBJ2-1; D not resolved. CDR1 and CDR2 from the germline V gene are SGDLS and YYNGEE. CDR3 length: 15 amino acids. V was clipped by 2 bases and J by 1 base, with 10 bases between them. CDR3 in DNA: TGTGCCAGCAGCGTTGCTCCTTCTTCCTACAATGAGCAGTTCTTC. Its translation is CASSVAPSSYNEQFF.

There are many counts of this clonotype. Here the CDR3 DNA reads TGTGCCAGCTCGCAGACAAAAGAGACCCAGTACTTC. Translated: CASSQTKETQYF. The J gene is TRBJ2-5, the V gene TRBV18; D call uncertain. V gave up 6 bases and J gave up 3 bases, with 8 bases separating them. The CDR3 runs to 12 residues. In germline, CDR1 is KGHSH, CDR2 LQKENI.

This clonotype was seen repeatedly, ten times or more. This chain connects TRBV27 to TRBJ2-1; 7 bases match TRBD2. The trim removed 5 bases at V and 4 bases at J, leaving 8 bases unmatched. CDR1 is MNHEY, CDR2 SMNVEV, per germline (reference sequence). This CDR3 region has 15 residues. As DNA, the CDR3 is TGTGCCAGCAGTCAGACTCGCGGGGGATACAATGAGCAGTTCTTC. It is translated as CASSQTRGGYNEQFF.

This clonotype has at least ten counts. This chain connects TRBV19 to TRBJ2-7; tentative D call: TRBD2 (6 bases). Germline CDR1 and CDR2: LNHDA and SQIVND (reference sequence). The CDR3 totals 12 residues. The ends were cut back, 2 bases at V and 5 bases at J, with 7 bases in the middle. The CDR3 sequence: CASSITGDEQYF. The CDR3, as DNA: TGTGCCAGTAGTATAACGGGGGACGAGCAGTACTTC.

This clonotype is termed medium-sized. The chain couples TRBV10-1 to TRBJ1-3; D remains unclear. V dropped 0 bases and J dropped 2 bases, with 5 bases sitting between them. Germline CDR1 WNHNN, CDR2 SYGVQD (reference sequence). The CDR3 consists of 14 residues. CDR3 DNA: TGCGCCAGCAGTGAGTCAACAGCTGGAAACACCATATATTTT. It is translated as CASSESTAGNTIYF.

This clonotype has a count of ten or more. The chain has TRBV29-1 and TRBJ1-1; tentative D call: TRBD1 (6 bases). Germline V CDR1 and CDR2: SQVTM, ANQGSEA. Trimming cost V 6 bases and J 5 bases, with 16 bases left between them. The CDR3 is 13 amino acids. Here the CDR3 DNA reads TGCAGCGTGGAAAACAGGGTGGGGACTGAAGCTTTCTTT. It specifies CSVENRVGTEAFF.

In its sample, this clonotype ranks as medium-sized (0.01 to 0.1%). The chain links TRBV5-1 to TRBJ1-1, with a tentative D call TRBD1 (6 bases). This CDR3 has 15 residues. Trimming took off 0 bases at V and 7 bases at J, with 16 bases between the two ends. Germline V gives CDR1 SGHRS, CDR2 YFSETQ. CDR3 region: CASSLGGREGIEAFF. The CDR3 bases are TGCGCCAGCAGCTTGGGGGGGCGCGAAGGGATTGAAGCTTTCTTT.

This clonotype appeared many times. The chain links TRBV12-3 or TRBV12-4 to TRBJ1-2; a weak D match, TRBD1 (5 bases). The CDR3 contains 12 residues. Trimming took 3 bases from V and 7 from J, leaving 9 bases between them. Here the CDR3 DNA reads TGTGCCAGCAGTTTGGGACGGAGTGGCTACACCTTC. Translated: CASSLGRSGYTF.

This clonotype appeared many times. This chain connects TRBV9 to TRBJ1-6; 7 bases agree with TRBD1. The ends lost 0 bases at V and 7 bases at J; junction bases unmatched: 1. This CDR3 is built from 14 residues. Germline V lookup: CDR1 SGDLS, CDR2 YYNGEE. The CDR3 nucleotides are TGTGCCAGCAGCGTAGCAGGGGGGAATTCACCCCTCCACTTT. Translated: CASSVAGGNSPLHF.

Many counts were recorded for this clonotype. This chain links TRBV6-6 with TRBJ1-2; D uncertain. Germline values: CDR1 MNHNY, CDR2 SVGAGI (reference sequence). Trimming pared 7 bases from V and 3 bases from J, leaving 6 bases between. CDR3 length: 11 amino acids. The CDR3 reads CASKADYGYTF. DNA of the CDR3: TGTGCCAGCAAGGCAGACTATGGCTACACCTTC.

This clonotype was picked up many times. The chain combines TRBV6-6 with TRBJ2-1, with a possible D match to TRBD2 (6 bases). The ends were cut back, 0 bases at V and 1 base at J, with 10 bases in the middle. This CDR3 comprises 16 residues. The germline gives CDR1 MNHNY, CDR2 SVGAGI (reference sequence). CDR3 protein: CASSYSWSGSYNEQFF. The CDR3 coding sequence is TGTGCCAGCAGTTACTCGTGGAGCGGGTCCTACAATGAGCAGTTCTTC.

This clonotype was counted at least ten times. J is TRBJ1-5 and V is TRBV18; D is unclear. From germline, CDR1 is KGHSH and CDR2 LQKENI. The CDR3 is 14 residues long. V lost 6 bases and J lost 7, with 16 bases in between. Written as DNA, the CDR3 is TGTGCCAGCTCCCCAATGGCGGATGGCCAGCCCCAGCATTTT. Translation gives CASSPMADGQPQHF. Variable domain in full (rest from reference TRBV18 and TRBJ1-5): NAGVMQNPRHLVRRRGQEARLRCSPMKGHSHVYWYRQLPEEGLKFMVYLQKENIIDESGMPKERFSAEFPKEGPSILRIQQVVRGDSAAYFCASSPMADGQPQHFGDGTRLSIL.

In its sample, this clonotype was seen many times. This chain links TRBV28 with TRBJ2-5, with 11 bases fitting TRBD2. J was trimmed by 5 bases and V by 5 bases; bases with no gene match: 1. This CDR3 region has 13 residues. The germline gives CDR1 MDHEN, CDR2 SYDVKM. DNA for the CDR3: TGTGCCAGCAGTCCTAGCGGGGGGGAGACCCAGTACTTC. Its protein product is CASSPSGGETQYF.

This clonotype occurred many times. The chain carries TRBV27 and TRBJ2-7, with a possible D match to TRBD1 (5 bases). The germline gives CDR1 MNHEY, CDR2 SMNVEV (reference sequence). The CDR3 consists of 14 residues. V was trimmed by 0 bases and J by 3 bases, leaving 9 bases between them. This CDR3 reads CASSLSPTVYEQYF. CDR3 DNA: TGTGCCAGCAGTTTATCCCCGACAGTCTACGAGCAGTACTTC.

In its sample, this clonotype was seen many times. V gene TRBV24-1 combines with J gene TRBJ1-1; D uncertain. CDR1 KGHDR and CDR2 SFDVKD come from the germline V gene. V was shortened by 4 bases and J by 4 bases, with 12 bases between the two germline ends. This CDR3 comprises 14 residues. The CDR3 here is CATSESGGITEAFF. CDR3 DNA: TGTGCCACCAGTGAGTCGGGAGGAATCACTGAAGCTTTCTTT.

This clonotype was seen many times. The chain joins TRBV7-2 to TRBJ2-3, with D maybe TRBD2 (7 bases). The CDR3 runs 15 residues. Trimming left V 1 base short and J 6 bases short, with 14 bases between. The V gene's germline CDR1 is SGHTA and CDR2 FQGNSA. The CDR3 loop is CASSLGSGGKDTQYF. CDR3 DNA sequence: TGTGCCAGCAGCTTAGGGTCGGGGGGCAAGGATACGCAGTATTTT.

The V gene is TRBV25-1, the J gene TRBJ2-3, with TRBD1 identical over 7 bases. CDR3 size: 15 residues. Per the germline V gene, CDR1 is MGHDK and CDR2 is SYGVNS. After removal of 4 bases from V and 2 bases from J, the junction contained 6 bases not matched to a gene. In DNA, the CDR3 is TGTGCCAGCAGTGCCCCCAGGGGGATCACAGATACGCAGTATTTT. It specifies CASSAPRGITDTQYF.

This clonotype is medium-sized within its sample. The chain joins TRBV29-1 to TRBJ2-7; D could derive from TRBD1 or TRBD2 (6 bases each). V lost 3 bases and J 6 bases, leaving 15 bases between the germline ends. Germline CDR1 is SQVTM and CDR2 is ANQGSEA. This CDR3 contains 13 residues. CDR3 DNA: TGCAGCGTTGATGTCCTCGGGGGCCGCGAGCAGTACTTC. Protein sequence: CSVDVLGGREQYF.

This clonotype was counted ten times or more. The chain is built from TRBV7-4 and TRBJ1-5, with 7 bases fitting TRBD1. J was trimmed by 3 bases and V by 3 bases; bases with no gene match: 14. The CDR3 consists of 18 residues. Germline values: CDR1 SGHVT, CDR2 SQSDAQ. CDR3 amino acids: CASSFHRVQGILNQPQHF. In DNA, the CDR3 is TGTGCCAGCAGCTTTCACCGTGTACAGGGGATTCTCAATCAGCCCCAGCATTTT.

This clonotype was seen a handful of times. This sequence joins TRBV20-1 and TRBJ2-2, with 9 bases identical to TRBD2. J gave up 0 bases and V 1 base, and 6 bases lay outside the gene matches. Germline V gives CDR1 DFQATT, CDR2 SNEGSKA (reference sequence). There are 17 residues in the CDR3. CDR3 in DNA: TGCAGTGCTAGAGGGCTAGCGGGGACCGCGAACACCGGGGAGCTGTTTTTT. Protein sequence: CSARGLAGTANTGELFF.